This T cell receptor (beta chain) came from a study of Ad26.COV2.S vaccination and SARS-CoV-2 variants. Study at large: The donor was enrolled in the Ad26.COV2.S arm of the COV1001 trial.

The table came from immunoSEQ multiplex PCR; TCRdb's copy has only in-frame clones and leaves some out. The top ten hold under 6% of the sample, which has around 300,000 clones, around nine tenths seen once. The treatment denotes: around 19 received Ad26.COV2.S at low or high dose, single or two shots; several received placebo; per-sample allocation not given. After the first vaccine or placebo injection, samples were drawn on day 63. The sample came from a Boston adult aged 18-55 years. Per germline, CDR1 DFQATT and CDR2 SNEGSKA (reference sequence). The CDR3 has 13 amino acids. V lost 3 bases and J lost 0, with 9 bases in between.

This chain connects TRBV20-1 to TRBJ2-7; D perhaps matches TRBD2 (6 bases). The sample here was peripheral blood, taken in a trial of Ad26.COV2.S vaccine versus placebo. The TCR was taken from a person between 18 and 65 years old who received the Ad26.COV2.S COVID-19 vaccine or a placebo. The CDR3 spells CSASSGYSYEQYF. The CDR3 DNA reads as TGCAGTGCTAGTAGCGGTTACTCCTACGAGCAGTACTTC.